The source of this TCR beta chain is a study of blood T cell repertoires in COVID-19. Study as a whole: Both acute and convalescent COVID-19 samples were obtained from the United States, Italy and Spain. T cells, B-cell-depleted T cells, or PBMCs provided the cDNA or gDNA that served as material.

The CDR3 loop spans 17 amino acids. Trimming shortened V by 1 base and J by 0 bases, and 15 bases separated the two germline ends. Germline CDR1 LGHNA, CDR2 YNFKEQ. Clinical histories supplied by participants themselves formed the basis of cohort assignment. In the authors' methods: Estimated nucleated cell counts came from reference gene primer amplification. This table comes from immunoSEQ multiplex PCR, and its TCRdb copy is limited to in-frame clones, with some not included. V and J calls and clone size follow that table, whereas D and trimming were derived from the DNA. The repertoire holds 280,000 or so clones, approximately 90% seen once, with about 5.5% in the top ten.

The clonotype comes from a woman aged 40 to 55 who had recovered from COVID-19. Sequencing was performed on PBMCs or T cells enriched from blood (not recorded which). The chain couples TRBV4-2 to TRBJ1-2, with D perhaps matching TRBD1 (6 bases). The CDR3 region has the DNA TGTGCCAGCAGCCAAGCAACATCAGGGGCAACTAACTATGGCTACACCTTC. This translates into CASSQATSGATNYGYTF.